This TCR beta chain originates from a study of cytomegalovirus exposure and HLA in healthy donors. Whole-study results and caveats: The authors excluded some V segments, including TRBV6-2 and TRBV6-3, as indistinguishable. Researchers had no immune exposure information except CMV serostatus available. Among TCR beta chains of equal frequency, HLA-associated ones were more clonally expanded in a later analysis.

Each donor was nominally healthy when sampled (though unrecorded immune exposures were likely). Per germline, CDR1 LNHDA and CDR2 SQIVND (reference sequence). This CDR3 contains 18 residues. J gave up 4 bases and V 6 bases, and 9 bases lay outside the gene matches. Primers: 60 Vbeta forward and 13 Jbeta reverse. Here immunoSEQ multiplex PCR was the method, and the copy in TCRdb shows in-frame clones only, minus some. This table holds approximately 170,000 clones, just under 75% found once. Of note for this clone: Its matching antigen is unknown.

The genes are TRBV19 and TRBJ2-2; 15 bases agree with TRBD2. Input material: PBMCs. The sequence was collected from a man aged 25-40 years in good health and CMV-seropositive. This chain's CDR3 is CASRPGLAGGLGTGELFF. The CDR3 DNA sequence: TGTGCCAGTAGGCCGGGACTAGCGGGAGGATTGGGCACCGGGGAGCTGTTTTTT.